Below, 7 T cell receptor beta chains from the same sample are listed, as sequenced in a study of T cells expressing NK-cell markers. TCRdb processed the 5' RACE reads again and assigns one entry to each CDR3 protein, with no DNA. The repertoire table contains fewer than 300,000 distinct CDR3 sequences. The specimen sequenced was blood T cells: a sorted CD56 or NKG2C T cell subset, CD4+ or CD8+ T cells, or bulk PBMC T cells (not recorded which). These receptors were taken from a woman aged 18-70 years in good health.

The chain has TRBV29-1 and TRBJ2-6; the TCRdb D gene call, TRBD1, has no DNA to confirm it. Germline CDR1 is SQVTM and CDR2 is ANQGSEA. The CDR3 sequence is 16 residues long. CDR3 amino acids: CSVNNRVSSGANVLTF.

CDR3 in amino acids: CASSPGTSGVNEQFF. The chain joins TRBV18 to TRBJ2-1; the TCRdb D gene call, TRBD2, has no DNA to confirm it. The CDR3 spans 15 residues. Germline CDR1 is KGHSH and CDR2 is LQKENI. The full variable domain, with the rest looked up from reference TRBV18 and TRBJ2-1, is NAGVMQNPRHLVRRRGQEARLRCSPMKGHSHVYWYRQLPEEGLKFMVYLQKENIIDESGMPKERFSAEFPKEGPSILRIQQVVRGDSAAYFCASSPGTSGVNEQFFGPGTRLTVL.

The chain is built from TRBV20-1 and TRBJ2-7; the TRBD1 assignment by TCRdb is unverifiable without DNA. Per the germline V gene, CDR1 is DFQATT and CDR2 is SNEGSKA (reference sequence). CDR3 length: 13 amino acids. The CDR3 loop reads CSAIRDISYEQYF.

The CDR3 loop reads CASSPDRGGPSSYNEQFF. V usage is TRBV5-6 and J usage is TRBJ2-1; TCRdb calls TRBD1, which cannot be checked without DNA. This CDR3 has 18 amino acids. CDR1 is SGHDT and CDR2 is YYEEEE in the germline V gene.

The chain uses TRBV6-5 and TRBJ2-5; TCRdb lists TRBD1, though no DNA is available to test this call. CDR1 is MNHEY, CDR2 SVGAGI, per germline. This CDR3 has 14 amino acids. The chain's CDR3 is CASSYIQAQETQYF.

This chain connects TRBV11-2 to TRBJ1-2. Germline loops: CDR1 SGHAT, CDR2 FQNNGV. The CDR3 length is 15 residues. CDR3 amino acids: CASNRGPGFDYGYTF. Drawing the rest from reference TRBV11-2 and TRBJ1-2, the complete variable domain is EAGVAQSPRYKIIEKRQSVAFWCNPISGHATLYWYQQILGQGPKLLIQFQNNGVVDDSQLPKDRFSAERLKGVDSTLKIQPAKLEDSAVYLCASNRGPGFDYGYTFGSGTRLTVV.

The chain's CDR3 is CASSLSGATNEKLFF. The chain uses TRBV11-2 and TRBJ1-4. Germline V CDR1 and CDR2: SGHAT, FQNNGV. The CDR3 has 15 residues.